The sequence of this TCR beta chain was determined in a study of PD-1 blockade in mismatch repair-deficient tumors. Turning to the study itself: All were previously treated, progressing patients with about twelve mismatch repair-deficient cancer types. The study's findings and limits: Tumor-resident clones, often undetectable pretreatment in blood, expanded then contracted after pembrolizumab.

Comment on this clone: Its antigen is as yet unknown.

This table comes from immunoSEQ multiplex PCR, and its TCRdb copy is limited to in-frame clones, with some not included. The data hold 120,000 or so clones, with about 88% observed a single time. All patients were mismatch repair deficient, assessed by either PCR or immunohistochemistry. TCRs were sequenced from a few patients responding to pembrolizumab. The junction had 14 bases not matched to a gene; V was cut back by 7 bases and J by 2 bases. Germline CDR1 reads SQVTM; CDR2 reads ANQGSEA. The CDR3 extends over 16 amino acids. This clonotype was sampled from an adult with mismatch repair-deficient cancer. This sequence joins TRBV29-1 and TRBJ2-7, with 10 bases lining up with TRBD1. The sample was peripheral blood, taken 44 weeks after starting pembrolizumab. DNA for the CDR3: TGCAGCGGGGCCGGTCCCGGGACAGGGGATCCCTACGAGCAGTACTTC. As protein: CSGAGPGTGDPYEQYF.